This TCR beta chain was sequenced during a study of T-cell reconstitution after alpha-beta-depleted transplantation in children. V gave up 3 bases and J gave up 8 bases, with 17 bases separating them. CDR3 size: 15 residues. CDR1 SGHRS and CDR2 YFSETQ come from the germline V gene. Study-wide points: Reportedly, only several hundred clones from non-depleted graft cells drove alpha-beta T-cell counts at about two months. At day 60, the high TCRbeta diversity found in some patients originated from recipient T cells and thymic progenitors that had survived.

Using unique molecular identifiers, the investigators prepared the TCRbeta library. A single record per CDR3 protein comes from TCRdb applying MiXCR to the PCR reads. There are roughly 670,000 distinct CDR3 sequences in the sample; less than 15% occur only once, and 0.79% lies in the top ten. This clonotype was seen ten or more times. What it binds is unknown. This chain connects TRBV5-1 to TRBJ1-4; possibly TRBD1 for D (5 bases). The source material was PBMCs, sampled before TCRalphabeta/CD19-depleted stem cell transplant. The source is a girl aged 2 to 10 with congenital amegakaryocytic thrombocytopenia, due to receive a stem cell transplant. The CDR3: CASSWIGGDGEKLFF. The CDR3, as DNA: TGCGCCAGCAGCTGGATTGGCGGGGACGGCGAAAAACTGTTTTTT.